The 28 T cell receptor beta chains listed next were all sequenced from one sample in a study of blood T cell repertoires in COVID-19. The data were produced by immunoSEQ multiplex PCR, yet TCRdb's version contains in-frame clones alone and is incomplete. Altogether over 150,000 clones are present, approximately 86% being singletons, with the ten largest covering about 8.6%. The material sequenced was peripheral blood. These receptors originate from a man aged 45 to 65 with active or convalescent COVID-19.

The rearrangement joins TRBV5-6 to TRBJ2-7; 7 nucleotides align to TRBD1. The CDR3 runs to 15 residues. The trim removed 0 bases at V and 5 bases at J, leaving 8 bases unmatched. Germline lookup yields CDR1 SGHDT and CDR2 YYEEEE. The DNA of the CDR3 is TGTGCCAGCAGCTTGGTTGACAGGGTAAACCACGAGCAGTACTTC. This codes for CASSLVDRVNHEQYF.

V and J are TRBV4-2 and TRBJ2-3; 10 bases are shared with TRBD2. V gave up 4 bases and J gave up 4 bases; unmatched junction bases: 5. Germline-derived CDR1 and CDR2 are LGHNA and YNFKEQ. This CDR3 spans 15 amino acids. CDR3 in DNA: TGTGCCAGCAGCCCCGGGACTAGCGAGCCAGATACGCAGTATTTT. Translated: CASSPGTSEPDTQYF.

The chain couples TRBV28 to TRBJ2-5, with D possibly being TRBD2 (5 bases). Germline V CDR1 and CDR2: MDHEN, SYDVKM. The CDR3 has 14 amino acids. Between the trimmed V and J ends, which lost 7 bases and 2 bases, there was a span of 14 bases. The CDR3 bases are TGTGCCAGCAATTCTGGGAGTAGACAAGAGACCCAGTACTTC. Translating it yields CASNSGSRQETQYF.

The chain couples TRBV6-5 to TRBJ1-2, with a possible D match to TRBD1 (6 bases). Trimming shortened V by 2 bases and J by 10 bases, and 11 bases separated the two germline ends. CDR3 length: 12 residues. Per the germline V gene, CDR1 is MNHEY and CDR2 is SVGAGI. CDR3 nucleotide sequence: TGTGCCAGCAGTTACCCAACAGGGCCCTACACCTTC. Amino acid sequence: CASSYPTGPYTF.

The V and J genes are TRBV7-3 and TRBJ2-2, with D perhaps TRBD2 (6 bases). Germline CDR1 SGHTA, CDR2 FQGTGA. V dropped 2 bases and J dropped 4 bases, with 11 bases sitting between them. The CDR3 extends over 15 amino acids. As DNA, the CDR3 is TGTGCCAGCAGCTTACGGCAGGGAGGCACCGGGGAGCTGTTTTTT. Translated, it gives CASSLRQGGTGELFF.

The V gene is TRBV24-1, the J gene TRBJ2-7; 11 bases align to TRBD2. J was trimmed by 5 bases and V by 4 bases; bases with no gene match: 9. Germline loops: CDR1 KGHDR, CDR2 SFDVKD. This CDR3 has 16 residues. As DNA, the CDR3 is TGTGCCACCAGTGACTCCACTAGCGGGAGTATTGACGAGCAGTACTTC. Translation: CATSDSTSGSIDEQYF.

The J gene is TRBJ2-1, the V gene TRBV6-5; no firm D call. The CDR3 contains 13 residues. Germline V gives CDR1 MNHEY, CDR2 SVGAGI. V lost 6 bases, J lost 5 bases, and 11 bases lay in between. CDR3 sequence reads: CASSPGPNNEQFF. CDR3 in DNA: TGTGCCAGCAGCCCCGGTCCTAACAATGAGCAGTTCTTC.

The V call is TRBV28, the J call TRBJ2-1, with 11 bases fitting TRBD2. V trimming: 6 bases; J trimming: 5 bases; junction bases outside the gene matches: 3. Germline V lookup: CDR1 MDHEN, CDR2 SYDVKM. The CDR3 contains 14 residues. The CDR3 loop reads CASRPSGGNNEQFF. The DNA for the CDR3 is TGTGCCAGCAGACCTAGCGGGGGGAACAATGAGCAGTTCTTC.

CDR3 loop: CATSTWRGRSDTQYF. The CDR3 DNA reads TGTGCCACCAGCACCTGGAGGGGGCGATCAGATACGCAGTATTTT. The rearrangement links TRBV15 to TRBJ2-3; D may be TRBD1 (7 bases). This CDR3 region has 15 residues. Germline CDR1 and CDR2: LNHNV and YYDKDF (reference sequence). The germline V and J ends were trimmed by 4 bases and 4 bases, with 15 bases remaining between them.

The V call is TRBV30, the J call TRBJ1-5; 8 nucleotides align to TRBD1. CDR3 length: 16 residues. Germline loops: CDR1 GTSNPN, CDR2 SVGIG (reference sequence). V was pared by 2 bases and J by 7 bases, with 13 bases of the junction left unmatched. The DNA for the CDR3 is TGTGCCTGGAGTCCTAACCTCAGGGGGCAGGGACAGCCCCAGCATTTT. It yields the protein CAWSPNLRGQGQPQHF. The full variable domain, with the rest looked up from reference TRBV30 and TRBJ1-5, is SQTIHQWPATLVQPVGSPLSLECTVEGTSNPNLYWYRQAAGRGLQLLFYSVGIGQISSEVPQNLSASRPQDRQFILSSKKLLLSDSGFYLCAWSPNLRGQGQPQHFGDGTRLSIL.

This chain joins TRBV10-1 and TRBJ1-1; possible D gene TRBD1, 6 bases. The CDR3 covers 15 residues. V lost 3 bases to trimming and J lost 0 bases, with 11 bases between them. Germline V CDR1 and CDR2: WNHNN, SYGVQD (reference sequence). CDR3 residues: CASSDTGPMNTEAFF. Here the CDR3 DNA reads TGCGCCAGCAGTGATACAGGGCCAATGAACACTGAAGCTTTCTTT.

This clone was seen more than once but under ten times. The chain couples TRBV25-1 to TRBJ1-1; 9 bases are a match to TRBD1. The CDR3 loop spans 14 amino acids. CDR1 and CDR2 from the germline V gene are MGHDK and SYGVNS. J lost 4 bases, V lost 1 base, and 1 base had no gene match. In DNA, the CDR3 is TGTGCCAGCAGTGAATTGGGACAGGGCACTGAAGCTTTCTTT. This codes for CASSELGQGTEAFF.

The V and J genes are TRBV7-2 and TRBJ2-5, with D tentatively TRBD2 (7 bases). The CDR3 is 15 amino acids. Trimming pared 5 bases from V and 5 bases from J, leaving 18 bases between. The germline gives CDR1 SGHTA, CDR2 FQGNSA. This chain's CDR3 is CASSHGGASRETQYF. CDR3 nucleotide sequence: TGTGCCAGCAGCCATGGGGGGGCCTCAAGGGAGACCCAGTACTTC.

The gene calls are TRBV27 and TRBJ2-7, with 10 bases fitting TRBD2. The CDR3 consists of 14 residues. Germline CDR1 is MNHEY and CDR2 is SMNVEV (reference sequence). The trim removed 8 bases at V and 3 bases at J, leaving 7 bases unmatched. CDR3 coding DNA: TGTGCCAGCGGTAGACTAGCGGGCAACTACGAGCAGTACTTC. Its translation: CASGRLAGNYEQYF.

This clone was seen once. V is TRBV5-1 and J is TRBJ1-3, with 7 bases matching TRBD1. Germline CDR1 is SGHRS and CDR2 is YFSETQ. This CDR3 is 16 amino acids long. Trimming took 0 bases from V and 2 from J; bases not matched to a gene: 5. CDR3 amino acids: CASSLAEGQTGNTIYF. In DNA form, the CDR3 reads TGCGCCAGCAGCTTGGCCGAGGGACAGACTGGAAACACCATATATTTT.

The chain links TRBV19 to TRBJ2-1, with 7 bases that match TRBD1. From germline, CDR1 is LNHDA and CDR2 SQIVND (reference sequence). The CDR3 consists of 16 residues. Trimming removed 1 base from V and 3 bases from J; junction bases left unmatched: 6. In nucleotides, the CDR3 is TGTGCCAGTAGTATAGGCGACGGACAGGTCTACAATGAGCAGTTCTTC. Translating gives CASSIGDGQVYNEQFF.

The V call is TRBV11-3, the J call TRBJ1-2; 7 nucleotides line up with TRBD1. CDR1 and CDR2 from the germline V gene are SGHNT and YENEEA. This CDR3 is built from 13 residues. The V gene end was trimmed by 5 bases and the J gene end by 4 bases; junction bases not matched to a gene: 4. CDR3 in DNA: TGTGCCAGCAGCGATCGACAGGGCTATGGCTACACCTTC. Its protein is CASSDRQGYGYTF.

This clone has more than one count but fewer than ten. V gene TRBV10-3 combines with J gene TRBJ1-3, with a tentative D call TRBD1 (6 bases). Germline CDR1 and CDR2: ENHRY and SYGVKD. V gave up 0 bases and J gave up 0 bases, with 12 bases separating them. This CDR3 comprises 17 residues. The CDR3 loop reads CAISESNDRYSGNTIYF. The CDR3 coding sequence is TGTGCCATCAGTGAGTCAAACGACAGGTACTCTGGAAACACCATATATTTT.

The rearrangement uses TRBV4-1 and TRBJ2-3, with 9 positions matching TRBD1. V dropped 0 bases and J dropped 1; count of bases not matched to a gene: 5. Looked up from germline, CDR1 is MGHRA and CDR2 is YSYEKL. The CDR3 has 17 residues. Written as DNA, the CDR3 is TGCGCCAGCAGCCAAGATAATCGGGACAGGGGCACAGATACGCAGTATTTT. Its translation is CASSQDNRDRGTDTQYF.

V is TRBV30 and J is TRBJ2-5; 12 positions match TRBD2. Germline loops: CDR1 GTSNPN, CDR2 SVGIG (reference sequence). The J segment lost 5 bases and the V segment lost 7 bases, leaving 8 bases of the junction unmatched. The CDR3 covers 14 residues. DNA for the CDR3: TGTGCCTTAACCCGGACTAGCGGGATGGAGACCCAGTACTTC. It specifies CALTRTSGMETQYF.

CDR3 sequence reads: CASSLGGGAYNEQFF. CDR3 in DNA: TGCGCCAGCAGCTTGGGAGGGGGCGCGTACAATGAGCAGTTCTTC. This chain joins TRBV5-1 and TRBJ2-1; 7 bases match TRBD1. Germline-derived CDR1 and CDR2 are SGHRS and YFSETQ. Losses at the gene ends were 0 bases for V and 4 bases for J; bases not matched to a gene: 4. This CDR3 comprises 15 residues.

This chain connects TRBV7-2 to TRBJ1-4, with 7 nucleotides matching TRBD1. The CDR3 is 14 residues long. Germline CDR1 is SGHTA and CDR2 is FQGNSA. J gave up 7 bases and V 1 base, and 3 bases lay outside the gene matches. This CDR3 reads CASSLDRGREKLFF. CDR3 DNA sequence: TGTGCCAGCAGCTTAGACAGGGGACGTGAAAAACTGTTTTTT. Filled out from reference TRBV7-2 and TRBJ1-4, the complete variable domain reads GAGVSQSPSNKVTEKGKDVELRCDPISGHTALYWYRQSLGQGLEFLIYFQGNSAPDKSGLPSDRFSAERTGGSVSTLTIQRTQQEDSAVYLCASSLDRGREKLFFGSGTQLSVL.

The V and J genes are TRBV5-6 and TRBJ1-2, with D tentatively TRBD1 (6 bases). CDR3 size: 13 residues. Trimming took 4 bases from V and 13 from J, leaving 20 bases between them. Germline CDR1 and CDR2: SGHDT and YYEEEE. In nucleotides, the CDR3 is TGTGCCAGCAGCGACGCACCACAGGGAATCGGCACCTTC. Translating gives CASSDAPQGIGTF.

The chain links TRBV6-2 or TRBV6-3 to TRBJ2-7, with D maybe TRBD2 (6 bases). Germline V gene lookup returns CDR1 MNHEY and CDR2 SVGEGT. V was trimmed by 0 bases and J by 7 bases, leaving 10 bases between them. CDR3 length equals 13 residues. In nucleotides, the CDR3 is TGTGCCAGCAGTTACTCGGGGACTCCTGAGCAGTACTTC. It encodes CASSYSGTPEQYF.

The V and J genes are TRBV27 and TRBJ2-2; 9 nucleotides line up with TRBD1. Trimming took 3 bases from V and 6 from J; bases not matched to a gene: 5. Germline-derived CDR1 and CDR2 are MNHEY and SMNVEV (reference sequence). There are 15 residues in the CDR3. CDR3 residues: CASSFWGQGAGELFF. The CDR3 region has the DNA TGTGCCAGCAGTTTCTGGGGACAGGGTGCCGGGGAGCTGTTTTTT.

V is TRBV5-1 and J is TRBJ2-1; D is ambiguous. In germline, CDR1 is SGHRS, CDR2 YFSETQ. The CDR3 is 15 residues long. The V end lost 6 bases, the J end lost 0 bases, and 13 bases lay between the germline ends. This CDR3 reads CASTPNPNSYNEQFF. CDR3 nucleotides: TGCGCCAGCACTCCTAATCCGAACTCCTACAATGAGCAGTTCTTC.

Only one count was recorded for this clone. This chain uses TRBV2 with TRBJ2-7; the match to TRBD1 covers 10 bases. The length of the CDR3 is 14 residues. Germline CDR1 is SNHLY and CDR2 is FYNNEI. The V segment lost 7 bases and the J segment 5 bases; nucleotides outside the gene matches: 8. The CDR3 sequence is CASTGQGIGNEQYF. CDR3 in DNA: TGTGCCAGCACGGGACAGGGGATAGGAAACGAGCAGTACTTC.

This chain connects TRBV7-2 to TRBJ2-3; 10 bases align to TRBD1. Germline V gene lookup returns CDR1 SGHTA and CDR2 FQGNSA. This CDR3 has 17 amino acids. The J segment lost 5 bases and the V segment lost 4 bases, leaving 12 bases of the junction unmatched. The CDR3 DNA follows: TGTGCCAGCAGCTCAAGAACCGGACAGGGGGATGGAGATACGCAGTATTTT. It specifies CASSSRTGQGDGDTQYF.